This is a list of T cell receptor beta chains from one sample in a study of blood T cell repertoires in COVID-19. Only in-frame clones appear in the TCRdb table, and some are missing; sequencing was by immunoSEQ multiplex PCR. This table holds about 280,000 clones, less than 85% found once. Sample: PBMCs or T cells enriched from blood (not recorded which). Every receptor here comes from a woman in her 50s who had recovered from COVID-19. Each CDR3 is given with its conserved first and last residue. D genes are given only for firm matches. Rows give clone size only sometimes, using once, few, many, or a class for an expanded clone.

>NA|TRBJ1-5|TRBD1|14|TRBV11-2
TGTGCCAGCAGCGTAACAGGGGGCAATCAGCCCCAGCATTTT
CASSVTGGNQPQHF
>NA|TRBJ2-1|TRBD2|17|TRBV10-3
TGTGCCATCAGTGAAACGACTAGCGGGAACTCCTACAATGAGCAGTTCTTC
CAISETTSGNSYNEQFF
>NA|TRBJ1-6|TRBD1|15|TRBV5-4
TGTGCCAGCAGACCAGGGGGGTCCTATAATTCACCCCTCCACTTT
CASRPGGSYNSPLHF
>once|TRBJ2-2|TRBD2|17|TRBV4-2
TGTGCCAGCAGCCAAGATTCGACTAGCCGGGGCACCGGGGAGCTGTTTTTT
CASSQDSTSRGTGELFF
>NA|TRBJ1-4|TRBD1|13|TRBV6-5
TGTGCCAGCAGTTGGCAGGGGGACGAAAAACTGTTTTTT
CASSWQGDEKLFF
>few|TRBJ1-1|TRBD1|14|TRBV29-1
TGCAGCGTCATCGGGACAGTTCGAAGCACTGAAGCTTTCTTT
CSVIGTVRSTEAFF
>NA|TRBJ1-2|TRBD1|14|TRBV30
TGTGCCTGGGACAGGGGCGCCTCTAACTATGGCTACACCTTC
CAWDRGASNYGYTF
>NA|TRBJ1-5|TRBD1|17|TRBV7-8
TGTGCCAGCAGCTTAACCGGGGACAGGGGTTTCGGACAGCCCCAGCATTTT
CASSLTGDRGFGQPQHF
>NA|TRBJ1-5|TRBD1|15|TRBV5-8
TGTGCCAGCAGCCGCACAGGGGTAGGAAGGCAGCCCCAGCATTTT
CASSRTGVGRQPQHF
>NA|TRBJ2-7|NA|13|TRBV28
TGTGCCAGCAGTTTGGACAGCTCCTACGAGCAGTACTTC
CASSLDSSYEQYF
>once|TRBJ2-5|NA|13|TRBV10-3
TGTGCCATCAAAGCGACAGCCCAAGAGACCCAGTACTTC
CAIKATAQETQYF
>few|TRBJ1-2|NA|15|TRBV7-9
TGTGCCAGCAGCTTAACTGCGGCTGCGAACTATGGCTACACCTTC
CASSLTAAANYGYTF
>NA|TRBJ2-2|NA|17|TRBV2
TGTGCCAGCAGTGCTGTCGGCCTAGCGTCGAACACCGGGGAGCTGTTTTTT
CASSAVGLASNTGELFF
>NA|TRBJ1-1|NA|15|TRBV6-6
TGTGCCAGCAGTTCCTCCAACAGGGTCGGGACTGAAGCTTTCTTT
CASSSSNRVGTEAFF
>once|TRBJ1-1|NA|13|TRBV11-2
TGTGCCAGCAGCTTTACAGGGAACACTGAAGCTTTCTTT
CASSFTGNTEAFF
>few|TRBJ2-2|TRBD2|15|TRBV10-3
TGTGCCATCAACCGAATAGCGGGGGGCACCGGGGAGCTGTTTTTT
CAINRIAGGTGELFF
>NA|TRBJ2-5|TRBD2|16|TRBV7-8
TGTGCCAGCAGTCGGTTGACTAGCGGTATTCAAGAGACCCAGTACTTC
CASSRLTSGIQETQYF
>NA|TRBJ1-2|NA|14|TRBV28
TGTGCCAGCAGTTTAAACGTCGGGTTCTATGGCTACACCTTC
CASSLNVGFYGYTF
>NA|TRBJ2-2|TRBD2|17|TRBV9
TGTGCCAGCAGCGTAGCGGCTAGCGGGAGGGCCTTCGGGGAGCTGTTTTTT
CASSVAASGRAFGELFF
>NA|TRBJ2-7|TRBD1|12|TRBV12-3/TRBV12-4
TGTGCCAGCAGTCAAACAGGGGGCGAGCAGTACTTC
CASSQTGGEQYF
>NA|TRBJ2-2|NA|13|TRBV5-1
TGCGCCAGCAGCTTCGGGGATACCGGGGAGCTGTTTTTT
CASSFGDTGELFF
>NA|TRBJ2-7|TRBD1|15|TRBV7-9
TGTGCCAGCAGCCAGATAGACAGGGAGATTGCCGAGCAGTACTTC
CASSQIDREIAEQYF
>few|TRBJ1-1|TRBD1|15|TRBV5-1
TGCGCCAGCAAGGCCCCAGGGGGTGAACTAAGTGAAGCTTTCTTT
CASKAPGGELSEAFF
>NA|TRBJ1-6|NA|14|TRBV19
TGTGCCAGTAGTCCCCGGGAGCATAATTCACCCCTCCACTTT
CASSPREHNSPLHF
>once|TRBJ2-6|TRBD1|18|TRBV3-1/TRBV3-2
TGTGCCAGCAGCCAAGACGGGACAGGAGCCTCTGGGGCCAACGTCCTGACTTTC
CASSQDGTGASGANVLTF
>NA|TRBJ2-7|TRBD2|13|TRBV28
TGTGCCAGCAGAGCGGGACTCCCCTACGAGCAGTACTTC
CASRAGLPYEQYF
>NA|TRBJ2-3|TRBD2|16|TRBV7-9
TGTGCCAGCAGCCTAGGGCGGGGGGGTAGCACAGATACGCAGTATTTT
CASSLGRGGSTDTQYF